Each of the 9 T cell receptor beta chains below was sequenced from the same sample in a study of PD-L1 blockade in urothelial cancer. The data were produced by immunoSEQ multiplex PCR, yet TCRdb's version contains in-frame clones alone and is incomplete. The table shows under 55,000 clones, with over 75% occurring only once. Sequencing used PBMCs, obtained around atezolizumab (anti-PD-L1) treatment. The receptors originated from a man aged 35 to 55 with urothelial cancer.

The J gene is TRBJ2-3, the V gene TRBV5-6; TRBD2 aligns across 7 bases. CDR1 and CDR2 (germline): SGHDT, YYEEEE. V was clipped by 3 bases and J by 7 bases; unmatched bases: 11. The CDR3 loop spans 15 amino acids. CDR3 sequence reads: CASSSSGTSQNTQYF. The CDR3 DNA is TGTGCCAGCAGCTCGAGCGGGACCTCCCAAAATACGCAGTATTTT.

This clone appeared once. The chain combines TRBV7-9 with TRBJ1-1; 8 bases map to TRBD1. From germline, CDR1 is SEHNR and CDR2 FQNEAQ (reference sequence). Trimming cost V 5 bases and J 3 bases; bases outside gene matches: 2. CDR3 size: 13 residues. Written as DNA, the CDR3 is TGTGCCAGCAGCCAGACAGGGGACACTGAAGCTTTCTTT. Protein: CASSQTGDTEAFF.

Worth noting for this clone: A junction end diverges from the germline sequence, so it may reflect a read error. The V and J genes are TRBV7-2 and TRBJ2-2; TRBD2 aligns across 9 bases. Germline V gene lookup returns CDR1 SGHTA and CDR2 FQGNSA. This CDR3 has 14 amino acids. The CDR3 DNA follows: TGTGCCAGCATTTTAGCGGGAGCCCCCGGAGAGCTGTTTTTT. Protein product: CASILAGAPGELFF.

The gene calls are TRBV28 and TRBJ1-2; D is uncertain. Germline V gene sequence: CDR1 MDHEN, CDR2 SYDVKM. Trimming shortened V by 7 bases and J by 5 bases, and 8 bases separated the two germline ends. The length of the CDR3 is 11 residues. As DNA, the CDR3 is TGTGCCAGCACCTACGAATATGGCTACACCTTC. Protein product: CASTYEYGYTF.

The chain uses TRBV19 and TRBJ2-1; 10 nucleotides match TRBD2. Germline V gene lookup returns CDR1 LNHDA and CDR2 SQIVND (reference sequence). The CDR3 extends over 15 amino acids. V was clipped by 5 bases and J by 9 bases; unmatched bases: 10. This CDR3 is CASSDQAGGLGEQFF. CDR3 in DNA: TGTGCCAGTAGTGACCAAGCGGGAGGGCTGGGTGAGCAGTTCTTC.

The chain employs TRBV5-1 and TRBJ2-7, with D uncertain. CDR3 length: 12 residues. V was trimmed by 0 bases and J by 3 bases, leaving 4 bases between them. Per germline, CDR1 SGHRS and CDR2 YFSETQ. The CDR3 loop reads CASSLVSYEQYF. CDR3 DNA: TGCGCCAGCAGCTTGGTTAGCTACGAGCAGTACTTC.

V gene TRBV1 combines with J gene TRBJ1-1; the D call of TRBD1 is as the table states it, not checked on the DNA. TRBV1 is deemed a pseudogene. The CDR3 length is 13 residues. CDR3: CTSSDCDREGAFF. The CDR3 DNA reads TGCACCAGCAGCGATTGCGACAGGGAAGGAGCTTTCTTT.

The rearrangement uses TRBV4-3 and TRBJ2-5; D is perhaps TRBD2 (7 bases). This CDR3 contains 15 residues. Between the trimmed V and J ends, which lost 1 base and 4 bases, there was a span of 13 bases. CDR1 LGHNA and CDR2 YSLEER come from the germline V gene. CDR3 DNA sequence: TGCGCCAGCAGCCAAGGGGGAGGGGGGGGAGAGACCCAGTACTTC. Its translation is CASSQGGGGGETQYF.

The genes are TRBV4-3 and TRBJ1-1; D call uncertain. The V and J ends lost 6 bases and 0 bases respectively, with 14 bases between them. CDR1 is LGHNA, CDR2 YSLEER, per germline. The CDR3 runs to 15 residues. The CDR3 here is CASREGSSLNTEAFF. CDR3 nucleotide sequence: TGCGCCAGCAGGGAGGGTAGCTCGTTGAACACTGAAGCTTTCTTT.